This TCR beta chain was found in a study of preoperative IRX-2 immunotherapy in early breast cancer. The repertoire was sequenced with immunoSEQ multiplex PCR; TCRdb's copy has only in-frame clones and lacks some. The repertoire includes over 25,000 clones, around 83% of them detected once, and around 2.7% sits in the top ten. Treatment reported: preoperative locoregional IRX-2 cytokine immunotherapy. Patients received preoperative, locoregional IRX-2 cytokine immunotherapy in a phase Ib study. This clone occurred a few times. This CDR3 has 19 amino acids. This chain uses TRBV12-2 with TRBJ2-2. TRBV12-2 is a pseudogene. This material consisted of lymph node tissue, taken from a patient treated with IRX-2 immunotherapy. The TCR sequence derives from a human donor with breast cancer. CDR3 sequence reads: CASRPEVPDGRTNTGELFF. The DNA for the CDR3 is TGTGCAAGTCGCCCAGAAGTCCCGGACGGGCGTACGAACACCGGGGAGCTGTTTTTT.